Listed here are 17 T cell receptor delta chains from one sample, sequenced in a study of gamma-delta T cells after stem cell transplantation. TCRdb repeated clone calling on the RT-PCR reads with CATT. The sample consists of roughly 12,000 delta-chain clones, less than 50% of them appearing once. Sequencing was carried out using gamma-delta T cells. Receptors were obtained from a human donor. It is not recorded whose cells these are; they may come from a transplant donor.

The V and J genes are TRDV2 and TRDJ1, with 13 bases that match TRDD3. Looked up from germline, CDR1 is GEAIGNYY and CDR2 is EKD. The V gene end was trimmed by 3 bases and the J gene end by 8 bases; junction bases not matched to a gene: 20. CDR3 length: 19 amino acids. CDR3 nucleotides: TGTGCCTGTGACGGTGACTGGGGGATACGGGTCGGAGCGGGGCGGAAACTCATCTTT. This translates into CACDGDWGIRVGAGRKLIF.

This sequence joins TRDV2 and TRDJ2; the D gene is possibly TRDD3 (6 bases). V dropped 4 bases and J dropped 4 bases, with 12 bases sitting between them. CDR3 length: 14 residues. In germline, CDR1 is GEAIGNYY, CDR2 EKD. CDR3 sequence reads: CACDRRGETAQLFF. CDR3 sequence (DNA): TGTGCCTGTGATAGACGGGGGGAGACAGCACAACTCTTCTTT.

This clone was picked up a small number of times. This chain connects TRDV2 to TRDJ3; D gene uncertain. CDR1 is GEAIGNYY, CDR2 EKD, per germline. The CDR3 contains 20 residues. V was cut by 2 bases and J by 0 bases, with 19 bases left in between. The CDR3, as DNA: TGTGCCTGTGACAGTTTCCACGACGGAGCCAACTCCTGGGACACCCGACAGATGTTTTTC. Its protein is CACDSFHDGANSWDTRQMFF.

Comment on this clone: A junction boundary mismatches the germline segment, possibly from a read error. The same CDR3 can be traced to other DNA sequences in this sample. V usage is TRDV2 and J usage is TRDJ3; 9 bases map to TRDD3. CDR3 length equals 18 residues. Germline CDR1 GEAIGNYY, CDR2 EKD. The chain's CDR3 is CACDTGGYTDWDTRQMFF. In DNA, the CDR3 is TGTGCCTGTGACACCGGGGGATACACGGACTGGGACACCCGACAAATGTTTTTC.

The gene calls are TRDV1 and TRDJ1; 7 nucleotides match TRDD3. The CDR3 totals 17 residues. The ends lost 1 base at V and 1 base at J; junction bases unmatched: 9. Germline assignment: CDR1 TSWWSYY and CDR2 QGS. CDR3 in DNA: TGTGCTCTTGGGGAACCCTACGCCTACTGGGGCACCGATAAACTCATCTTT. Translating gives CALGEPYAYWGTDKLIF.

This clone was seen a few times. One junction end disagrees with the germline gene, perhaps due to a read error. The V gene is TRDV2, the J gene TRDJ1; TRDD3 agrees at 8 bases. In germline, CDR1 is GEAIGNYY, CDR2 EKD. The CDR3 is made up of 17 amino acids. The chain's CDR3 is CACDLYWGVRGTDKLIF. CDR3 DNA sequence: TGTGCCTGTGATCTGTACTGGGGGGTACGGGGGACCGATAAGCTCATCTTT.

This clone has more than one count but fewer than ten. The CDR3 loop is CALGELKLLLGVMTDKLIF. DNA of the CDR3: TGTGCTCTTGGGGAACTAAAGCTCCTACTGGGGGTTATGACCGATAAACTCATCTTT. The gene calls are TRDV1 and TRDJ1, with 8 bases aligning to TRDD3. Germline values: CDR1 TSWWSYY, CDR2 QGS. The CDR3 contains 19 residues. The V and J ends lost 0 bases and 2 bases, in that order; junction bases with no gene match: 14.

Turning to this clone: Other DNA sequences within the sample encode an identical CDR3. V and J are TRDV3 and TRDJ1; D call uncertain. Looked up from germline, CDR1 is TVYSNPD and CDR2 is GDNSRS (reference sequence). V was clipped by 4 bases and J by 1 base, with 28 bases between them. The CDR3 contains 18 residues. CDR3 DNA sequence: TGTGCCTCCGCCACTAAAAGTGTGGGACCCCCCTGCACCGATAAACTCATCTTT. Protein product: CASATKSVGPPCTDKLIF.

To note about this clone: A junction boundary mismatches the germline segment, possibly from a read error. This chain uses TRDV3 with TRDJ2; TRDD3 might be the D (6 bases). Per germline, CDR1 TVYSNPD and CDR2 GDNSRS (reference sequence). CDR3 length: 17 residues. This CDR3 reads CAFKVRYWDPLTAQPFF. Written as DNA, the CDR3 is TGTGCCTTTAAGGTTCGGTACTGGGATCCCTTGACAGCACAACCCTTCTTT.

This clone was observed a few times. A much more abundant neighbour one base away suggests this may be a read error. This sequence joins TRDV2 and TRDJ2; D is possibly TRDD3 (6 bases). Germline V lookup: CDR1 GEAIGNYY, CDR2 EKD. The CDR3 has 16 residues. Between the trimmed V and J ends, which lost 3 bases and 0 bases, there was a span of 13 bases. The CDR3 sequence: CACDVRGEALTAQLFF. In DNA, the CDR3 is TGTGCCTGTGACGTACGGGGGGAAGCTTTGACAGCACAACTCTTCTTT.

This clone is medium-sized (0.01 to 0.1%) within its sample. The CDR3 reads CALGEPIAGKLIF. The CDR3 bases are TGTGCTCTTGGGGAGCCCATAGCGGGTAAACTCATCTTT. The V and J genes are TRDV1 and TRDJ1, with D hard to call. Trimming pared 3 bases from V and 7 bases from J, leaving 12 bases between. Germline V gene lookup returns CDR1 TSWWSYY and CDR2 QGS. The CDR3 runs 13 residues.

V gene TRDV1 combines with J gene TRDJ1; D is uncertain. Germline CDR1 and CDR2: TSWWSYY and QGS. The CDR3 is made up of 18 amino acids. V lost 2 bases, J lost 1 base, and 20 bases lay in between. The CDR3 here is CALGERGKVIWRTDKLIF. DNA for the CDR3: TGTGCTCTTGGGGAAAGAGGAAAGGTGATATGGCGCACCGATAAACTCATCTTT.

Comment on this clone: A junction end diverges from the germline sequence, so it may reflect a read error. The chain uses TRDV1 and TRDJ3; 8 bases match TRDD3. The CDR3 loop spans 18 amino acids. The germline CDR1 and CDR2 sequences are TSWWSYY and QGS. CDR3 residues: CALGERLGGSWDTRQMFF. The CDR3 DNA follows: TGTGCTCTCGGGGAAAGACTGGGGGGCTCCTGGGACACCCGACAGATGTTTTTC.

CDR3 nucleotide sequence: TGTGCTCTTGGGGAACTAGTTCACGTACTTCCACCGGACTACTGGGGGTCTTTGACAGCACAACTCTTCTTT. Its translation: CALGELVHVLPPDYWGSLTAQLFF. The rearrangement uses TRDV1 and TRDJ2, with 8 positions matching TRDD3. The CDR3 covers 24 residues. Germline lookup yields CDR1 TSWWSYY and CDR2 QGS. V shed 0 bases, J shed 0 bases, and the junction held 24 bases outside the gene matches.

This clone showed up just a few times. Other nucleotide sequences in the sample specify the same CDR3. In DNA, the CDR3 is TGTGCTCTTGGACACGGGTCCTACGAAGTACTGGGGGATAGGACCGATAAACTCATCTTT. The encoded protein is CALGHGSYEVLGDRTDKLIF. This chain uses TRDV1 with TRDJ1, with 11 bases matching TRDD3. The germline V gene encodes CDR1 TSWWSYY and CDR2 QGS. The V gene end was trimmed by 6 bases and the J gene end by 2 bases; junction bases not matched to a gene: 20. The CDR3 length is 20 residues.

This clone was seen just once. This clone may be a read error of a much larger clone one base away. The rearrangement links TRDV3 to TRDJ1; the match to TRDD2 covers 7 bases. Germline V gene sequence: CDR1 TVYSNPD, CDR2 GDNSRS (reference sequence). CDR3 size: 13 residues. The V and J ends lost 4 bases and 6 bases, in that order; junction bases with no gene match: 11. CDR3 sequence: CACLPSTNNKLIF. CDR3 DNA: TGTGCCTGCCTTCCTTCGACTAACAATAAACTCATCTTT. The complete variable domain, with remaining parts taken from reference TRDV3 and TRDJ1, reads CDKVTQSSPDQTVASGSEVVLLCTYDTVYSNPDLFWYRIRPDYSFQFVFYGDNSRSEGADFTQGRFSVKHILTQKAFHLVISPVRTEDSATYYCACLPSTNNKLIFGKGTRVTVEP.

This clone appeared a few times. The chain uses TRDV1 and TRDJ1, with D possibly matching TRDD3 (5 bases). CDR3 length: 20 amino acids. Trimming pared 4 bases from V and 4 bases from J, leaving 31 bases between. Germline V gene lookup returns CDR1 TSWWSYY and CDR2 QGS. This CDR3 reads CALGGESTSGGPITGDKLIF. CDR3 in DNA: TGTGCTCTTGGGGGAGAATCTACGTCGGGGGGTCCAATTACGGGCGATAAACTCATCTTT.